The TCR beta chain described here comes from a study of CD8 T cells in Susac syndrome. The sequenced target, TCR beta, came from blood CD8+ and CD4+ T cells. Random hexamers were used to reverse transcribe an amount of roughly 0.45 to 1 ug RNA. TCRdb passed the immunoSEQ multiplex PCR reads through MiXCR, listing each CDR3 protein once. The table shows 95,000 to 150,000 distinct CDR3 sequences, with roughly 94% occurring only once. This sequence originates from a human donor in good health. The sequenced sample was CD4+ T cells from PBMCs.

The CDR3 DNA is TGCAGTGCTCTAGATTGGGGTCGGGGGGGGAAAAACATTCAGTACTTC. Translated, it gives CSALDWGRGGKNIQYF. V is TRBV20-1 and J is TRBJ2-4; 8 nucleotides agree with TRBD2. Germline V lookup: CDR1 DFQATT, CDR2 SNEGSKA (reference sequence). The CDR3 totals 16 residues. V gave up 5 bases and J gave up 4 bases; unmatched junction bases: 13.